A single sample is the source of the 29 T cell receptor beta chains below, sequenced in a study of PD-1 blockade in mismatch repair-deficient tumors. Method: immunoSEQ multiplex PCR; TCRdb's copy keeps in-frame clones and lacks some. Of tens of thousands of clones listed, around 75% were seen once; the top ten hold approximately 22%. The sequencing here drew on peripheral blood, taken 4 weeks after starting pembrolizumab. The origin of the receptors is an adult with mismatch repair-deficient cancer.

J is TRBJ2-1 and V is TRBV7-2; 8 nucleotides agree with TRBD2. Germline CDR1 is SGHTA and CDR2 is FQGNSA. The length of the CDR3 is 13 residues. With 5 bases clipped from V and 10 bases from J, the junction kept 7 bases outside the gene matches. This CDR3 is CASSDSTSGEQFF. DNA of the CDR3: TGTGCCAGCAGCGACAGCACTAGCGGCGAGCAGTTCTTC.

The chain recombines TRBV13 with TRBJ2-7; D remains ambiguous. The V end lost 0 bases, the J end lost 2 bases, and 14 bases lay between the germline ends. The CDR3 is made up of 16 amino acids. From germline, CDR1 is PRHDT and CDR2 FYEKMQ (reference sequence). CDR3 nucleotides: TGTGCCAGCAGCTTAGGCCGGGCCTCAAGGGCCTACGAGCAGTACTTC. Translated, it gives CASSLGRASRAYEQYF.

This chain links TRBV25-1 with TRBJ2-5, with 9 nucleotides matching TRBD1. J lost 0 bases, V lost 2 bases, and 7 bases had no gene match. The CDR3 extends over 17 amino acids. Germline assignment: CDR1 MGHDK and CDR2 SYGVNS. The DNA for the CDR3 is TGTGCCAGCAGTGAACCCCCCGGACAGGGGCACCAAGAGACCCAGTACTTC. Amino acid sequence: CASSEPPGQGHQETQYF.

Remarks on this clone: The junction departs from the called germline gene at one end, perhaps through a read error. The chain links TRBV28 to TRBJ1-5; TRBD1 is a possible D gene (5 bases). This CDR3 spans 13 amino acids. The germline gives CDR1 MDHEN, CDR2 SYDVKM. DNA of the CDR3: TGCGCCAGCAGTCTACGGGGCTCGGCAGCCCAGCATTTT. Protein sequence: CASSLRGSAAQHF.

The chain recombines TRBV6-1 with TRBJ1-5; TRBD1 is a possible D gene (5 bases). Germline V gene lookup returns CDR1 MNHNS and CDR2 SASEGT. With 3 bases removed from V and 3 bases from J, the gap between germline ends came to 12 bases. There are 15 residues in the CDR3. The CDR3 sequence: CASSEAGAFNQPQHF. The CDR3 bases are TGTGCCAGCAGTGAGGCCGGGGCTTTCAATCAGCCCCAGCATTTT.

The J gene is TRBJ2-7, the V gene TRBV13; 11 bases agree with TRBD2. Germline-derived CDR1 and CDR2 are PRHDT and FYEKMQ (reference sequence). This CDR3 is built from 17 residues. J was trimmed by 2 bases and V by 5 bases; bases with no gene match: 11. The CDR3 DNA sequence: TGTGCCAGCAGCCAAAGACTAGCGGGAAAAGATACCTACGAGCAGTACTTC. Amino acid sequence: CASSQRLAGKDTYEQYF.

The V gene is TRBV4-1, the J gene TRBJ2-4; tentatively, D is TRBD1 or TRBD2 (5 bases each). Per germline, CDR1 MGHRA and CDR2 YSYEKL. The CDR3 runs 17 residues. The V gene lost 0 bases and the J gene lost 0 bases, with 12 bases spanning the gap. The CDR3 region is CASSQESGTLAKNIQYF. The CDR3 DNA sequence: TGCGCCAGCAGCCAAGAGTCCGGGACCCTAGCCAAAAACATTCAGTACTTC.

The chain has TRBV6-5 and TRBJ2-7; TRBD1 might be the D (6 bases). Between the trimmed V and J ends, which lost 2 bases and 6 bases, there was a span of 8 bases. The CDR3 has 12 residues. Germline V gene lookup returns CDR1 MNHEY and CDR2 SVGAGI. The CDR3: CASSYGGSEQYF. CDR3 nucleotides: TGTGCCAGCAGTTACGGGGGCTCCGAGCAGTACTTC.

The rearrangement links TRBV2 to TRBJ2-6, with a possible D match to TRBD2 (5 bases). CDR1 and CDR2 (germline): SNHLY, FYNNEI. CDR3 length: 19 amino acids. Trimming removed 6 bases from V and 0 bases from J, with 21 bases in between. The CDR3: CASRPRTSGILSGANVLTF. CDR3 in DNA: TGTGCCAGCAGACCCAGGACTTCCGGAATACTCTCTGGGGCCAACGTCCTGACTTTC.

The rearrangement links TRBV7-3 to TRBJ2-5, with TRBD2 as a possible D gene (7 bases). The V gene's germline CDR1 is SGHTA and CDR2 FQGTGA. CDR3 size: 15 residues. Trimming cost V 5 bases and J 1 base, with 14 bases left between them. The CDR3 DNA follows: TGTGCCAGCAGCCCGAGTGGGGGGGCCCAAGAGACCCAGTACTTC. This translates into CASSPSGGAQETQYF.

The V and J genes are TRBV6-5 and TRBJ2-6, with D possibly matching TRBD1 (6 bases). The germline V gene has CDR1 MNHEY and CDR2 SVGAGI. This CDR3 has 14 amino acids. V lost 5 bases and J lost 4, with 9 bases in between. This CDR3 is CASSPGQGANVLTF. CDR3 DNA sequence: TGTGCCAGCAGTCCAGGACAGGGGGCCAACGTCCTGACTTTC.

This clone occurred many times. The chain uses TRBV25-1 and TRBJ2-2; 7 nucleotides line up with TRBD1. Trimming took 6 bases from V and 6 from J; bases not matched to a gene: 4. CDR3 size: 13 residues. Per germline, CDR1 MGHDK and CDR2 SYGVNS. CDR3 loop: CASSLTGAGELFF. The CDR3 DNA reads as TGTGCCAGCAGCCTAACAGGGGCCGGGGAGCTGTTTTTT. The full variable domain, rest sourced from reference TRBV25-1 and TRBJ2-2, is EADIYQTPRYLVIGTGKKITLECSQTMGHDKMYWYQQDPGMELHLIHYSYGVNSTEKGDLSSESTVSRIRTEHFPLTLESARPSHTSQYLCASSLTGAGELFFGEGSRLTVL.

This clone was detected once. V and J are TRBV4-1 and TRBJ2-5, with unresolved D. The V gene lost 1 base and the J gene lost 5 bases, with 14 bases spanning the gap. The germline CDR1 and CDR2 sequences are MGHRA and YSYEKL. This CDR3 region has 15 residues. CDR3 region: CASSQASSPSETQYF. CDR3 nucleotide sequence: TGCGCCAGCAGCCAAGCTTCTTCCCCCTCGGAGACCCAGTACTTC.

This chain connects TRBV5-1 to TRBJ1-4, with a tentative D call TRBD1 (5 bases). Trimming removed 7 bases from V and 0 bases from J, with 10 bases in between. Germline V CDR1 and CDR2: SGHRS, YFSETQ. CDR3 length: 14 residues. The CDR3 region is CASAWGATNEKLFF. The CDR3 region has the DNA TGCGCCAGCGCTTGGGGGGCAACTAATGAAAAACTGTTTTTT.

V usage is TRBV2 and J usage is TRBJ1-1; possible D gene TRBD1, 5 bases. V gave up 4 bases and J gave up 10 bases, with 16 bases separating them. CDR3 length: 13 residues. The germline gives CDR1 SNHLY, CDR2 FYNNEI. The chain's CDR3 is CASSVGSSRGAFF. CDR3 in DNA: TGTGCCAGCAGTGTAGGCTCCTCAAGGGGAGCTTTCTTT.

A remark on this clone: The same CDR3 is also encoded by other DNA sequences in this sample. V and J are TRBV9 and TRBJ2-3; D assignment may be TRBD1 or TRBD2 (5 bases each). The length of the CDR3 is 13 residues. The V gene lost 0 bases and the J gene lost 6 bases, with 8 bases spanning the gap. CDR1 and CDR2 (germline): SGDLS, YYNGEE. CDR3 nucleotides: TGTGCCAGCAGCGTAGGGGGCGGGGATACGCAGTATTTT. Amino acids: CASSVGGGDTQYF.

This chain links TRBV7-2 with TRBJ2-5, with D hard to call. CDR1 and CDR2 from the germline V gene are SGHTA and FQGNSA. V lost 5 bases and J lost 4, with 11 bases in between. This CDR3 has 13 amino acids. CDR3: CASSPWSSETQYF. The CDR3 DNA is TGTGCCAGCAGCCCCTGGAGTTCAGAGACCCAGTACTTC.

The V and J genes are TRBV2 and TRBJ2-7; D is uncertain. Per germline, CDR1 SNHLY and CDR2 FYNNEI. Trimming pared 4 bases from V and 3 bases from J, leaving 13 bases between. CDR3 size: 14 residues. Written as DNA, the CDR3 is TGTGCCAGCAGTGGACTTCGAGTTTTCTACGAGCAGTACTTC. Its protein is CASSGLRVFYEQYF. Drawing the rest from reference TRBV2 and TRBJ2-7, the complete variable domain is EPEVTQTPSHQVTQMGQEVILRCVPISNHLYFYWYRQILGQKVEFLVSFYNNEISEKSEIFDDQFSVERPDGSNFTLKIRSTKLEDSAMYFCASSGLRVFYEQYFGPGTRLTVT.

V gene TRBV6-6 combines with J gene TRBJ2-7, with 7 bases that match TRBD2. CDR3 length: 15 residues. V was clipped by 0 bases and J by 7 bases; unmatched bases: 9. Germline V lookup: CDR1 MNHNY, CDR2 SVGAGI (reference sequence). The CDR3 DNA sequence: TGTGCCAGCAGTTACTCGGGAGGGAGGGCCGGAGAGCAGTACTTC. Protein sequence: CASSYSGGRAGEQYF.

This clone came up a few times. The chain is built from TRBV30 and TRBJ2-7, with D perhaps TRBD1 or TRBD2 (5 bases each). The CDR3 consists of 17 residues. In germline, CDR1 is GTSNPN, CDR2 SVGIG (reference sequence). Trimming removed 2 bases from V and 0 bases from J, with 20 bases in between. The CDR3 DNA reads TGTGCCTGGAGTCCTAAATCCGGGACCCGCAGCTCCTACGAGCAGTACTTC. Translation: CAWSPKSGTRSSYEQYF.

Here the CDR3 reads CASSEWPGQNTEAFF. The CDR3 DNA reads TGTGCCAGCAGTGAATGGCCAGGCCAGAACACTGAAGCTTTCTTT. The chain is built from TRBV25-1 and TRBJ1-1; D remains ambiguous. Germline assignment: CDR1 MGHDK and CDR2 SYGVNS. V lost 1 base and J lost 1, with 10 bases in between. This CDR3 has 15 amino acids.

CDR3 loop: CASSVDSGTEAFF. CDR3 coding DNA: TGTGCCAGCAGCGTAGATAGCGGTACTGAAGCTTTCTTT. The chain carries TRBV9 and TRBJ1-1; D is undetermined. Looked up from germline, CDR1 is SGDLS and CDR2 is YYNGEE. V was trimmed by 0 bases and J by 5 bases, leaving 8 bases between them. The CDR3 sequence is 13 residues long. Full variable domain (rest looked up from reference TRBV9 and TRBJ1-1): DSGVTQTPKHLITATGQRVTLRCSPRSGDLSVYWYQQSLDQGLQFLIQYYNGEERAKGNILERFSAQQFPDLHSELNLSSLELGDSALYFCASSVDSGTEAFFGQGTRLTVV.

This clone has just one count. This sequence joins TRBV27 and TRBJ2-1; D may be TRBD2 (5 bases). The germline CDR1 and CDR2 sequences are MNHEY and SMNVEV (reference sequence). The CDR3 consists of 17 residues. Trimming took 5 bases from V and 0 from J, leaving 17 bases between them. CDR3 region: CASSPRGTGSSYNEQFF. The CDR3 DNA is TGTGCCAGCAGTCCCCGGGGAACCGGTAGCTCCTACAATGAGCAGTTCTTC.

V usage is TRBV11-2 and J usage is TRBJ1-3; 7 nucleotides line up with TRBD1. V was pared by 5 bases and J by 4 bases, with 5 bases of the junction left unmatched. The CDR3 has 14 residues. Germline CDR1 is SGHAT and CDR2 is FQNNGV. As DNA, the CDR3 is TGTGCCAGCAGCCGCGGGACAGTCGGAAACACCATATATTTT. Amino acids: CASSRGTVGNTIYF.

This chain joins TRBV6-4 and TRBJ2-3, with 8 bases aligning to TRBD1. The germline gives CDR1 MRHNA, CDR2 SNTAGT. V gave up 4 bases and J gave up 0 bases; unmatched junction bases: 6. This CDR3 comprises 16 residues. CDR3: CASSVQQGASTDTQYF. CDR3 nucleotides: TGTGCCAGCAGTGTCCAGCAGGGGGCAAGCACAGATACGCAGTATTTT.

The chain links TRBV27 to TRBJ2-7, with D possibly being TRBD1 (6 bases). V was cut by 1 base and J by 3 bases, with 13 bases left in between. The germline CDR1 and CDR2 sequences are MNHEY and SMNVEV (reference sequence). This CDR3 has 15 amino acids. CDR3 coding DNA: TGTGCCAGCAGTTTATTCGGGGACACCATCTACGAGCAGTACTTC. Translated: CASSLFGDTIYEQYF.

This sequence joins TRBV28 and TRBJ1-5; perhaps TRBD1 as D (6 bases). This CDR3 comprises 14 residues. Germline assignment: CDR1 MDHEN and CDR2 SYDVKM. The V and J ends lost 2 bases and 7 bases respectively, with 12 bases between them. This chain's CDR3 is CASSLGGARQPQHF. DNA of the CDR3: TGTGCCAGCAGTTTAGGGGGGGCTAGGCAGCCCCAGCATTTT. Supplemented by reference TRBV28 and TRBJ1-5, the full variable domain reads DVKVTQSSRYLVKRTGEKVFLECVQDMDHENMFWYRQDPGLGLRLIYFSYDVKMKEKGDIPEGYSVSREKKERFSLILESASTNQTSMYLCASSLGGARQPQHFGDGTRLSIL.

J is TRBJ2-7 and V is TRBV4-2, with 7 bases that match TRBD2. V lost 0 bases and J lost 6; bases outside the gene matches: 5. The germline V gene has CDR1 LGHNA and CDR2 YNFKEQ. The CDR3 is 14 residues long. The CDR3 loop is CASSQDRASGEQYF. CDR3 nucleotides: TGTGCCAGCAGCCAAGATCGGGCTAGCGGCGAGCAGTACTTC.

The V gene is TRBV6-5, the J gene TRBJ2-7; 8 bases are a match to TRBD1. The CDR3 covers 15 residues. V trimming: 4 bases; J trimming: 4 bases; junction bases outside the gene matches: 9. Germline CDR1 MNHEY, CDR2 SVGAGI. CDR3 sequence: CASSSRGRGGYEQYF. The CDR3 DNA reads as TGTGCCAGCAGTTCCAGGGGGCGCGGAGGATACGAGCAGTACTTC.